What follows describes a single TCR beta chain. The germline CDR1 and CDR2 sequences are MDHEN and SYDVKM. Unmatched junction bases numbered 9, after V lost 6 bases and J lost 5 bases. CDR3 length: 16 amino acids. Assay used: immunoSEQ multiplex PCR; TCRdb lists only in-frame clones, some missing. The sample contains approximately 67,000 clones, approximately 83% of which appear only once. This record belongs to a study of PD-L1 blockade in urothelial cancer. Overall study context: Patients initiated atezolizumab at some point between 2013 and 2015 at 1,200 mg intravenously every 3 weeks. Most patients, twenty-five of 29, were males with bladder-origin cancer. Across blood samples, T cells had a median count of about 140,000.

Stated time point: pretreatment peripheral blood. Diagnoses among patients were locally advanced or metastatic urothelial carcinoma. The rearrangement joins TRBV28 to TRBJ1-6; 8 bases line up with TRBD1. The TCR comes from a man aged 55 to 69 with urothelial cancer. Sequencing was performed on PBMCs, taken around atezolizumab (anti-PD-L1) treatment. In DNA form, the CDR3 reads TGTGCCAGCAGGGGAGCGAAGACAGGGGATAATTCACCCCTCCACTTT. Translated, it gives CASRGAKTGDNSPLHF.